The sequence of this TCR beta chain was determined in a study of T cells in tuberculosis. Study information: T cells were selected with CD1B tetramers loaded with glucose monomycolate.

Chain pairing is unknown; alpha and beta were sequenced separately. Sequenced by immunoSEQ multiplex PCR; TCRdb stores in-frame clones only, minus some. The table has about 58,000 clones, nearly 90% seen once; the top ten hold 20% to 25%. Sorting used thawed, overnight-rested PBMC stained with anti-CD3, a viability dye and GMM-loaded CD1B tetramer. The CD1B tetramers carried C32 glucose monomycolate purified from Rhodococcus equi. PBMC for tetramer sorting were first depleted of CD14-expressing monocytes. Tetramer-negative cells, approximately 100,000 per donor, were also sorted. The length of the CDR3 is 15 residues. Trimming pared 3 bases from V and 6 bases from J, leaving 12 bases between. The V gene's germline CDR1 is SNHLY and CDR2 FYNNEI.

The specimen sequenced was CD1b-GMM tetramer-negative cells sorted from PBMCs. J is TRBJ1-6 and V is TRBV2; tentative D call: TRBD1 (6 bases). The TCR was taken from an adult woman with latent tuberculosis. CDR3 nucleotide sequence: TGTGCCAGCAGTGAGGGAACAGGGCCTAATTCACCCCTCCACTTT. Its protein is CASSEGTGPNSPLHF.